This section outlines one T cell receptor beta chain sequence together with its context. A much larger clone lies a single base off, so this may be a read error. Amplification of TCR alpha and beta CDR3 regions from RNA used iRepertoire nested multiplex PCR. One entry per CDR3 protein results from TCRdb running MiXCR on the multiplex PCR reads. The sample holds about 140,000 distinct CDR3 sequences, roughly two fifths seen once. Trimming took 6 bases from V and 8 from J, leaving 14 bases between them. Germline V CDR1 and CDR2: MNHNS, SASEGT. There are 13 residues in the CDR3. The data stem from a study of glioma-infiltrating T cells.

The receptor was derived from a human donor with low-grade glioma or glioblastoma, undergoing nonglioma brain surgery, or in good health (not recorded which). Sequencing input: glioma tissue, nonneoplastic brain tissue, or PBMCs (not recorded which). The gene calls are TRBV6-1 and TRBJ2-1; the D is unclear. CDR3 coding DNA: TGTGCCAGCAGCTCTACCATTGGGGATGAGCAGTTCTTC. It specifies CASSSTIGDEQFF.